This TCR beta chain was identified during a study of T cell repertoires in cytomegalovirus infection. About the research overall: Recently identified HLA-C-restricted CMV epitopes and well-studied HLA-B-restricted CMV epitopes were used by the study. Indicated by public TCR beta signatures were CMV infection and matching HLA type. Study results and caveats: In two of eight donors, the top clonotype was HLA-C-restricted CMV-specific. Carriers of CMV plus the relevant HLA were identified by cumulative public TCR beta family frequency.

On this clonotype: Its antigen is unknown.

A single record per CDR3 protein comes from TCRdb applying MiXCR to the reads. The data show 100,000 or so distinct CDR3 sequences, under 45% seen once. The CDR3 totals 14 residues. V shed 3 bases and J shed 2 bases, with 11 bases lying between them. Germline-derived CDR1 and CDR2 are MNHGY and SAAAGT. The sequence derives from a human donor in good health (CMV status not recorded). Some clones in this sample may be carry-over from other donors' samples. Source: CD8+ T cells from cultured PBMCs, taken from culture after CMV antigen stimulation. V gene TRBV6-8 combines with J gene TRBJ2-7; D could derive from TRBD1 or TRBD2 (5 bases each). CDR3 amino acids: CASSYVGDPYEQYF. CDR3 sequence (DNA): TGTGCCAGCAGTTATGTGGGGGATCCCTACGAGCAGTACTTC.